The 12 T cell receptor beta chains below all came from one sample that was sequenced in a study of blood T cells in healthy people across ages. A J-beta primer mix and a sample-barcoded 5' primer were used in a second PCR of roughly 6 to 12 cycles. TCRdb reprocessed the 5' RACE reads via MiXCR and lists one record per CDR3 protein. The sample has around 790,000 distinct CDR3 sequences, approximately 48% seen once. The source material was blood. These receptors originate from a man aged 55 to 70 in good health.

The V gene is TRBV7-2, the J gene TRBJ2-7; no firm D call. V lost 3 bases, J lost 0 bases, and 6 bases lay in between. CDR3 length: 13 amino acids. The V gene's germline CDR1 is SGHTA and CDR2 FQGNSA. The CDR3 sequence is CASSFMDSYEQYF. The CDR3, as DNA: TGTGCCAGCAGCTTCATGGACTCCTACGAGCAGTACTTC.

The chain recombines TRBV7-9 with TRBJ1-2; D not resolved. V lost 5 bases, J lost 6 bases, and 13 bases lay in between. Looked up from germline, CDR1 is SEHNR and CDR2 is FQNEAQ (reference sequence). The CDR3 is 13 amino acids. The CDR3 DNA is TGTGCCAGCAGCGCAAGACGGGTAAATGGCTACACCTTC. Translating gives CASSARRVNGYTF.

The CDR3 is CSAPLIGNNQPQHF. CDR3 in DNA: TGCAGTGCTCCCCTTATAGGGAACAATCAGCCCCAGCATTTT. V gene TRBV20-1 combines with J gene TRBJ1-5; D call uncertain. V was cut by 5 bases and J by 3 bases, with 14 bases left in between. The CDR3 is made up of 14 amino acids. Germline assignment: CDR1 DFQATT and CDR2 SNEGSKA (reference sequence).

CDR3 sequence: CASSLFGLAGGNYEQYF. CDR3 DNA sequence: TGTGCCAGCAGTTTATTTGGACTAGCGGGGGGCAACTACGAGCAGTACTTC. The chain joins TRBV12-3 or TRBV12-4 to TRBJ2-7; TRBD2 agrees at 14 bases. The CDR3 consists of 17 residues. V shed 2 bases, J shed 3 bases, and the junction held 6 bases outside the gene matches.

The CDR3 DNA is TGTGCCAGCAGCCCGAGAGGGACTAGCGGGGGGTCCCTTTTCAACGAGCAGTACTTC. Its translation: CASSPRGTSGGSLFNEQYF. This chain joins TRBV12-3 or TRBV12-4 and TRBJ2-5; TRBD2 matches 15 bases. The DNA end lines up better with TRBJ2-7; the J call may be wrong. The CDR3 has 19 amino acids.

J is TRBJ1-1 and V is TRBV4-3; D unclear. Trimming left V 0 bases short and J 4 bases short, with 6 bases between. The CDR3 loop spans 13 amino acids. CDR1 is LGHNA, CDR2 YSLEER, per germline. The CDR3 is CASSQDGFTEAFF. The CDR3, as DNA: TGCGCCAGCAGCCAAGATGGGTTCACTGAAGCTTTCTTT.

This clonotype was observed a handful of times. The V call is TRBV2, the J call TRBJ1-2, with D hard to call. V lost 5 bases, J lost 2 bases, and 9 bases lay in between. Per the germline V gene, CDR1 is SNHLY and CDR2 is FYNNEI. The CDR3 has 13 amino acids. The CDR3 DNA is TGTGCCAGCAGTCCTTTAAGCAACTATGGCTACACCTTC. It encodes CASSPLSNYGYTF.

The chain has TRBV6-1 and TRBJ2-1; 10 positions match TRBD2. J gave up 4 bases and V 4 bases, and 7 bases lay outside the gene matches. The V gene's germline CDR1 is MNHNS and CDR2 SASEGT. CDR3 size: 16 residues. CDR3 sequence reads: CASSGYSGGSYNEQFF. As DNA, the CDR3 is TGTGCCAGCAGTGGATATAGCGGGGGGTCTTACAATGAGCAGTTCTTC.

V is TRBV12-3 or TRBV12-4 and J is TRBJ2-5, with a weak D call TRBD2 (6 bases). The ends were cut back, 4 bases at V and 11 bases at J, with 17 bases in the middle. CDR3 length equals 13 residues. The CDR3 DNA reads TGTGCCAGCAGTTCATGGGTGAATGGGGGGCAGTACTTC. It encodes CASSSWVNGGQYF.

This clonotype was seen at least ten times. This rearrangement joins TRBV20-1 to TRBJ2-3; 10 positions agree with TRBD2. With V trimmed by 4 bases and J by 5 bases, 6 bases remained unmatched. The CDR3 is 14 amino acids. Per germline, CDR1 DFQATT and CDR2 SNEGSKA (reference sequence). The CDR3, as DNA: TGCAGTGCTAAGCAGCGGGGGGGCGTAGATACGCAGTATTTT. It specifies CSAKQRGGVDTQYF.

This clonotype was recorded a few times. The V and J genes are TRBV10-3 and TRBJ2-5, with D perhaps assigned TRBD1 or TRBD2 (6 bases each). Germline V gives CDR1 ENHRY, CDR2 SYGVKD. CDR3 length equals 15 residues. Trimming shortened V by 8 bases and J by 5 bases, and 21 bases separated the two germline ends. The CDR3 is CAIAPGVGGVETQYF. CDR3 in DNA: TGTGCCATCGCCCCGGGTGTGGGGGGCGTCGAGACCCAGTACTTC.

The chain couples TRBV6-6 to TRBJ2-1; no firm D call. CDR1 is MNHNY and CDR2 is SVGAGI in the germline V gene (reference sequence). CDR3 size: 14 residues. The V end was cut by 6 bases, the J end by 4 bases, with 13 bases between. The chain's CDR3 is CASSPDPSYNEQFF. Written as DNA, the CDR3 is TGTGCCAGCAGCCCGGACCCGTCTTACAATGAGCAGTTCTTC.